This T cell receptor beta chain was found in a study of CD8 T cells in ankylosing spondylitis. Study-wide findings and caveats: Ankylosing spondylitis blood seemed to carry a telltale TCR beta motif made of under 10 highly homologous variants. As reported, disease-linked clones showed significant enrichment in matched ankylosing spondylitis synovial fluid. A CD8+ phenotype characterized the disease-linked clones, which were relatively rare in peripheral blood.

This clonotype showed up just a few times. What it recognizes is unknown. Preparation of TCR beta libraries was done by quantitative 5'-RACE with molecular barcodes. TCRdb re-called the 5' RACE reads through MiXCR, storing one row per CDR3 protein. This sample yields about 89,000 distinct CDR3 sequences, of which around 27% are seen a single time; approximately 59% belongs to the top ten. This TCR was sampled from a male donor with ankylosing spondylitis or in good health (not recorded which). Specimen: blood, either unsorted or a sorted T cell fraction (not recorded which).

The CDR3 here is CSASPRIGRARETQYF. The CDR3 region has the DNA TGCAGTGCTAGTCCTAGAATCGGGAGGGCCCGAGAGACCCAGTACTTC. V and J are TRBV20-1 and TRBJ2-5, with 8 bases that match TRBD2. Germline V gene sequence: CDR1 DFQATT, CDR2 SNEGSKA (reference sequence). CDR3 length: 16 amino acids. V dropped 3 bases and J dropped 4; count of bases not matched to a gene: 13.